The rows below give T cell receptor beta chains drawn from one sample of a study of T cell responses to AZD1222 COVID-19 vaccine. Using immunoSEQ multiplex PCR, the repertoire was profiled, and TCRdb retains in-frame clones only, with some absent. The data contain about 130,000 clones, 88% of them singletons. The sequencing here drew on peripheral blood, taken on day 0 of MenACWY control vaccination. Every receptor here comes from an adult in good health. CDR3s include the opening cysteine and the closing phenylalanine or tryptophan. D genes are given only for firm matches. Where a row states a size, it is once, few, many or the class of an expanded clone; other rows omit it.

d_call,j_call,v_call,cdr3_length,clone_size,cdr3_aa,cdr3_nt
TRBD1,TRBJ2-7,TRBV10-2,14,.,CASSWTGDSGEQYF,TGCGCCAGCAGCTGGACAGGGGATTCCGGCGAGCAGTACTTC
.,TRBJ1-1,TRBV5-5,17,.,CASSLAVAGPVNTEAFF,TGTGCCAGCAGCTTGGCCGTGGCAGGGCCGGTGAACACTGAAGCTTTCTTT
.,TRBJ2-3,TRBV28,14,.,CASSFVAGTDTQYF,TGTGCCAGCAGTTTCGTCGCGGGAACAGATACGCAGTATTTT
.,TRBJ1-2,TRBV14,13,.,CASSQGNTYGYTF,TGTGCCAGCAGCCAAGGGAACACCTATGGCTACACCTTC
.,TRBJ1-1,TRBV7-8,17,few,CASSFQRAVIMNTEAFF,TGTGCCAGCAGCTTCCAAAGGGCAGTCATAATGAACACTGAAGCTTTCTTT
TRBD1,TRBJ2-2,TRBV29-1,15,.,CSVTDRPNNAGELFF,TGCAGCGTAACGGACAGGCCTAATAACGCCGGGGAGCTGTTTTTT
.,TRBJ1-5,TRBV7-9,15,few,CASSLEGQGNQPQHF,TGTGCCAGCAGCTTAGAGGGGCAGGGAAATCAGCCCCAGCATTTT
TRBD2,TRBJ2-1,TRBV9,15,.,CASSPRVAGGSEQFF,TGTGCCAGCAGCCCGCGTGTAGCGGGAGGATCTGAGCAGTTCTTC
TRBD1,TRBJ1-5,TRBV30,14,.,CAWSKGASNQPQHF,TGTGCCTGGAGCAAGGGGGCTAGCAATCAGCCCCAGCATTTT
.,TRBJ1-2,TRBV15,15,.,CATSSPTGKDYGYTF,TGTGCCACCAGCAGCCCGACGGGGAAAGACTATGGCTACACCTTC
TRBD1,TRBJ2-7,TRBV5-4,14,.,CASSLDRASYEQYF,TGTGCCAGCAGCCTTGACAGGGCCTCCTACGAGCAGTACTTC
.,TRBJ2-7,TRBV30,12,.,CAWSRQGYEQYF,TGTGCCTGGAGTCGCCAAGGCTACGAGCAGTACTTC